This TCR beta chain stems from a study of blood T cells in healthy people across ages. This clonotype was detected a few times. Combining a sample-barcoded 5' primer with a J-beta primer mix, a second PCR ran for roughly 7 to 12 cycles. TCRdb independently ran MiXCR on the 5' RACE reads; one entry per CDR3 protein. The repertoire holds about 1.4 million distinct CDR3 sequences, with approximately 59% as singletons. The CDR3 has 17 amino acids. V dropped 5 bases and J dropped 5; count of bases not matched to a gene: 15. Germline CDR1 SGHTA, CDR2 FQGNSA. The clonotype was recovered from a man aged 18 to 29 in good health. The sample was blood. The chain is built from TRBV7-2 and TRBJ2-5, with 9 bases aligning to TRBD2. CDR3 DNA: TGTGCCAGCAGCCCCCGTCCAGCTAGCGGGGATAAGGAGACCCAGTACTTC. Amino acid sequence: CASSPRPASGDKETQYF.